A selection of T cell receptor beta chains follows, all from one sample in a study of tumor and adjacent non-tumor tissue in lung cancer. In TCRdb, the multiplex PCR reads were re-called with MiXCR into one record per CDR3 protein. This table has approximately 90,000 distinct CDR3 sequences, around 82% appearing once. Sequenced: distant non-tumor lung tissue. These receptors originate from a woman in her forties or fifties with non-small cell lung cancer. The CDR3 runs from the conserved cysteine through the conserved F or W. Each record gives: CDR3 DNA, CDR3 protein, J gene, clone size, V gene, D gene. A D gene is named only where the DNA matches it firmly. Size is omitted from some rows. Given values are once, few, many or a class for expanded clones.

CDR3nt: TGTGCCAGTAGTGAAGCACAGGGCGATGGGGCCAACGTCATGACTTTC
CDR3aa: CASSEAQGDGANVMTF
j_gene: TRBJ2-6
abundance: NA
v_gene: TRBV6-1
d_gene: NA

CDR3nt: TGTGCCATAGAGACAGAGTCGAATGAGCAGTTCTTC
CDR3aa: CAIETESNEQFF
j_gene: TRBJ2-1
abundance: NA
v_gene: TRBV7-9
d_gene: NA

CDR3nt: TGCAGTGCTAGAGACTCTTACGAGCAGTACTTC
CDR3aa: CSARDSYEQYF
j_gene: TRBJ2-7
abundance: many
v_gene: TRBV20-1
d_gene: NA

CDR3nt: TGTACCAGCAGATTGGACAGCAACACTGAAGCTTTCTTC
CDR3aa: CTSRLDSNTEAFF
j_gene: TRBJ1-1
abundance: NA
v_gene: TRBV11-1
d_gene: NA

CDR3nt: TGTGCCAGGAGCCGAACAGATACACAGTATTTT
CDR3aa: CARSRTDTQYF
j_gene: TRBJ2-3
abundance: once
v_gene: TRBV7-3
d_gene: NA

CDR3nt: TGTGCCAGCAGCTTATCGACACCGTATGGCTACACTTTC
CDR3aa: CASSLSTPYGYTF
j_gene: TRBJ1-2
abundance: few
v_gene: TRBV7-9
d_gene: NA

CDR3nt: TGTGTCAGCAGTGGCTCCCGAGTACCCAAAAACATTCAGTACTTC
CDR3aa: CVSSGSRVPKNIQYF
j_gene: TRBJ2-4
abundance: once
v_gene: TRBV6-5
d_gene: NA

CDR3nt: TGTGCCGACAGTTCCCGACAGGAGGGGTCCTACAAGCAGTACTTC
CDR3aa: CADSSRQEGSYKQYF
j_gene: TRBJ2-7
abundance: NA
v_gene: TRBV12-3/TRBV12-4
d_gene: NA

CDR3nt: TGCAGCGCTAGACAGGGGGGTGAAAAACTGTTTTTT
CDR3aa: CSARQGGEKLFF
j_gene: TRBJ1-4
abundance: few
v_gene: TRBV29-1
d_gene: TRBD1

CDR3nt: TGCAGCGTTCGTGGAGTCAGGGTTGGTTATGGTTACACCTTC
CDR3aa: CSVRGVRVGYGYTF
j_gene: TRBJ1-2
abundance: NA
v_gene: TRBV29-1
d_gene: NA

CDR3nt: TGTGCCAGCAGTTTTTGGACAAAAAATTCACTCCTCCACTTT
CDR3aa: CASSFWTKNSLLHF
j_gene: TRBJ1-6
abundance: once
v_gene: TRBV28
d_gene: NA

CDR3nt: TGTGCCAAGAGTACGTACGGGGACCCCTGTTCACCCCTCCACTTT
CDR3aa: CAKSTYGDPCSPLHF
j_gene: TRBJ1-6
abundance: NA
v_gene: TRBV6-5
d_gene: NA

CDR3nt: TGCGCCAGCAGTTTTCCTCAGGGAACTAGCGGGAGGGCTGCCTACAATGAGCGGTTCTTC
CDR3aa: CASSFPQGTSGRAAYNERFF
j_gene: TRBJ2-1
abundance: NA
v_gene: TRBV5-1
d_gene: TRBD2

CDR3nt: TGCGCTAGCAGCCATGGCTGGGGCGAGGAGACCCAGTACTTC
CDR3aa: CASSHGWGEETQYF
j_gene: TRBJ2-5
abundance: once
v_gene: TRBV4-1
d_gene: NA

CDR3nt: TGTATCACCATCCCCGGTAATAACTATGGCTACACCTTC
CDR3aa: CITIPGNNYGYTF
j_gene: TRBJ1-2
abundance: NA
v_gene: TRBV12-3/TRBV12-4
d_gene: NA

CDR3nt: TGCAGCGTTGGTTTACCCGGACAGGATCGGAATGAGGAGTTCTTC
CDR3aa: CSVGLPGQDRNEEFF
j_gene: TRBJ2-1
abundance: NA
v_gene: TRBV29-1
d_gene: TRBD1

CDR3nt: TGTACCATATCGGGAAGCTCCTACGAGCAGTACTTC
CDR3aa: CTISGSSYEQYF
j_gene: TRBJ2-7
abundance: few
v_gene: TRBV6-6
d_gene: NA

CDR3nt: TGTGCCAGCAGTGAAGTCTCCGGGCCCATCGAGGGCTACACCTTC
CDR3aa: CASSEVSGPIEGYTF
j_gene: TRBJ1-2
abundance: many
v_gene: TRBV6-1
d_gene: NA

CDR3nt: TGCAGTGCAAAAAGGACAGGAAGTAGTATTCAGCCCCAGCATTTC
CDR3aa: CSAKRTGSSIQPQHF
j_gene: TRBJ1-5
abundance: NA
v_gene: TRBV20-1
d_gene: TRBD1

CDR3nt: TGTGCCAGCAGTTCCCAGGGCCCTCCTGGGGTCGACGTCCTGACTTTC
CDR3aa: CASSSQGPPGVDVLTF
j_gene: TRBJ2-6
abundance: NA
v_gene: TRBV6-6
d_gene: NA

CDR3nt: TGTGCCAGGACCTTAGGAGACAACAATGAGCAGTTCTTC
CDR3aa: CARTLGDNNEQFF
j_gene: TRBJ2-1
abundance: NA
v_gene: TRBV11-2
d_gene: NA

CDR3nt: TGTGCCAACTCACCACCGGGGAATTCAAACTATGGCCACACCTTC
CDR3aa: CANSPPGNSNYGHTF
j_gene: TRBJ1-2
abundance: NA
v_gene: TRBV18
d_gene: NA

CDR3nt: TGTGCCAGCAGCTTAAAACAGGGTGGGCATCAGCCCCAGCATTTT
CDR3aa: CASSLKQGGHQPQHF
j_gene: TRBJ1-5
abundance: few
v_gene: TRBV7-8
d_gene: NA

CDR3nt: TGTGTCGGCAGTTTATTTGGGACACAAAACTACGAGCAGTACTTC
CDR3aa: CVGSLFGTQNYEQYF
j_gene: TRBJ2-7
abundance: NA
v_gene: TRBV28
d_gene: NA

CDR3nt: TGTCCCAGCAGCTTGTGGCAGGGGGTTTACGAGCACTACTTC
CDR3aa: CPSSLWQGVYEHYF
j_gene: TRBJ2-7
abundance: NA
v_gene: TRBV5-6
d_gene: TRBD1

CDR3nt: TGTGCCAGCAATTTCAGCGGTGATCAGCCCCAGCTTTTT
CDR3aa: CASNFSGDQPQLF
j_gene: TRBJ1-5
abundance: NA
v_gene: TRBV12-3/TRBV12-4
d_gene: NA

CDR3nt: NA
CDR3aa: CASSLNLGVKNCFF
j_gene: TRBJ1-4
abundance: many
v_gene: TRBV28
d_gene: NA

CDR3nt: TGTGCCAGCAGCTTAGAAGACGCGGGGACATCAGAGCAGTACTTC
CDR3aa: CASSLEDAGTSEQYF
j_gene: TRBJ2-7
abundance: NA
v_gene: TRBV11-2
d_gene: NA

CDR3nt: TGCAGTGCTTACCAGGGTGGCACTGAAGCTTTCTTT
CDR3aa: CSAYQGGTEAFF
j_gene: TRBJ1-1
abundance: many
v_gene: TRBV20-1
d_gene: NA

CDR3nt: TGTGACAGCAGCTTAGATGGTATGACAGAGTCAGATCAGCCCCAGTATTTT
CDR3aa: CDSSLDGMTESDQPQYF
j_gene: TRBJ2-3
abundance: NA
v_gene: TRBV11-2
d_gene: NA